Sequencing of this T cell receptor (beta chain) was carried out in a study of blood T cell repertoires in COVID-19. Adults between roughly 18 and 100 years of age took part from under 25 US areas. Donors were grouped by their self-reported clinical history. Cohort 3 donors were reported recovered after two negative PCRs, clearance, or symptom resolution. Per the germline V gene, CDR1 is SGHAT and CDR2 is FQNNGV. V shed 3 bases and J shed 0 bases, with 12 bases lying between them. The CDR3 consists of 15 residues. Sequencing was performed with immunoSEQ multiplex PCR; in TCRdb, only in-frame clones are kept and a portion is missing. The top ten hold 11% of the sample, which has 140,000 or so clones, 75% to 90% seen once.

Sequencing was done on a sample of PBMCs or T cells enriched from blood (not recorded which). The TCR sequence derives from a man between 60 and 75 years old who had recovered from COVID-19. The genes are TRBV11-2 and TRBJ2-7; D may be TRBD2 (5 bases). Here the CDR3 DNA reads TGTGCCAGCAGCTTGCGAGGACTGAGCTCCTACGAGCAGTACTTC. The encoded protein is CASSLRGLSSYEQYF.